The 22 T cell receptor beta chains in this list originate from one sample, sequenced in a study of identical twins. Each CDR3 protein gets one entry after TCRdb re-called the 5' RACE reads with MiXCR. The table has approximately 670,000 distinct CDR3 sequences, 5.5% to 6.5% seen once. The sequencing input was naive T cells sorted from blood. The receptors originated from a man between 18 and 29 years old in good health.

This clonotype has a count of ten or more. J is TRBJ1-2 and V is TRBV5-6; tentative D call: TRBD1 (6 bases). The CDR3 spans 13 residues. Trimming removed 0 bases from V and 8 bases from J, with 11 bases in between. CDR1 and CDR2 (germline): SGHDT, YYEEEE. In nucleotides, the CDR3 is TGTGCCAGCAGCTTGGCTGACGGGGGCGGCTACACCTTC. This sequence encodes CASSLADGGGYTF.

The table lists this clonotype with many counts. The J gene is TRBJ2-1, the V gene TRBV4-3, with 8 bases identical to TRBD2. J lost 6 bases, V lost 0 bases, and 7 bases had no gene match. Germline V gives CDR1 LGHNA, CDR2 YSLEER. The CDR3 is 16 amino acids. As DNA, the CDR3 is TGCGCCAGCAGCCAAGAAGGGACTAGAAACGGCAATGAGCAGTTCTTC. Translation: CASSQEGTRNGNEQFF.

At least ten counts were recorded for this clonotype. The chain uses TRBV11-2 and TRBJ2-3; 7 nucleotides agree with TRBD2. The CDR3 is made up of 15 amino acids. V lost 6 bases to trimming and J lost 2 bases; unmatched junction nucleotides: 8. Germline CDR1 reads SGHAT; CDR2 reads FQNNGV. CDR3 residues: CASSFTLADTDTQYF. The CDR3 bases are TGTGCCAGCAGTTTTACCCTAGCGGACACAGATACGCAGTATTTT.

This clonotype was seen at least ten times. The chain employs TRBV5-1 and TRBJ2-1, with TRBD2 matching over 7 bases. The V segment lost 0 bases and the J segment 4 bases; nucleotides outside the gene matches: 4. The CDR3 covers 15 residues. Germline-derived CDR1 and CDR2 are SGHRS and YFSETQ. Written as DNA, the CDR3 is TGCGCCAGCAGCTTGGAGTGGGAGGGTTACAATGAGCAGTTCTTC. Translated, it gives CASSLEWEGYNEQFF.

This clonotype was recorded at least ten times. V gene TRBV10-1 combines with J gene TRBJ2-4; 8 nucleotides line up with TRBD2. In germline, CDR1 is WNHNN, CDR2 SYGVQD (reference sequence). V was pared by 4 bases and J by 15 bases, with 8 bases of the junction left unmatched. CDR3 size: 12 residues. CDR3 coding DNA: TGCGCCAGCAGTGGAGCCGGGACTAGGATGTACTTC. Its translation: CASSGAGTRMYF.

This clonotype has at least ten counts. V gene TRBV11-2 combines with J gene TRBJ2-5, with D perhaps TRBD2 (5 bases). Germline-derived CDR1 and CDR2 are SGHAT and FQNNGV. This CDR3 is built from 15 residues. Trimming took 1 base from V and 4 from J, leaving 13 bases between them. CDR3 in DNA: TGTGCCAGCAGCTTAGCCCCGGGAACGGGAGAGACCCAGTACTTC. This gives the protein CASSLAPGTGETQYF.

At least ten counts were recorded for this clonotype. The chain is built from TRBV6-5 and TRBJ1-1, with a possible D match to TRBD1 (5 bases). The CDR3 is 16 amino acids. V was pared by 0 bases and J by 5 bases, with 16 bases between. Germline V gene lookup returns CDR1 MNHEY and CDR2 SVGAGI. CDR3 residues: CASSYSTGRAYTEAFF. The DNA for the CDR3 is TGTGCCAGCAGTTACTCGACTGGCAGGGCGTATACTGAAGCTTTCTTT.

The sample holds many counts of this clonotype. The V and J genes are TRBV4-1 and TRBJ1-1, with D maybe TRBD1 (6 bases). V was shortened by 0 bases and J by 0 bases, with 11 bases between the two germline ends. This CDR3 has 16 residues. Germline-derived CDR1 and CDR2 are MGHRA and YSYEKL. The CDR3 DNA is TGCGCCAGCAGCCAAGATATCAACAGGGTGAACACTGAAGCTTTCTTT. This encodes CASSQDINRVNTEAFF.

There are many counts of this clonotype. The CDR3 DNA reads as TGTGCCAGCAGTAACAGGACTAGCGGGAAATTTGAGCAGTTCTTC. It encodes CASSNRTSGKFEQFF. The gene calls are TRBV12-3 or TRBV12-4 and TRBJ2-1; TRBD2 aligns across 12 bases. This CDR3 spans 15 amino acids. J gave up 9 bases and V 5 bases, and 8 bases lay outside the gene matches.

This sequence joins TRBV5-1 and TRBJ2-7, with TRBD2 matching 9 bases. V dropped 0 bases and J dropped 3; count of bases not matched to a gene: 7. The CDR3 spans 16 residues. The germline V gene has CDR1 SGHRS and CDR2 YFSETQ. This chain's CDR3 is CASSLGLAGLNYEQYF. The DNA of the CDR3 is TGCGCCAGCAGCTTGGGGCTAGCGGGGCTCAACTACGAGCAGTACTTC.

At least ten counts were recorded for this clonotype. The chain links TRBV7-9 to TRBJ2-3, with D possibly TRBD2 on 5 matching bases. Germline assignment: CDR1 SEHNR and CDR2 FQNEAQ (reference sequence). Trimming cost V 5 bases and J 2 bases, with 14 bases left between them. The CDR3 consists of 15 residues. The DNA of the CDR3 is TGTGCCAGCAGCCTTGAGGGTTTATCCACAGATACGCAGTATTTT. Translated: CASSLEGLSTDTQYF.

CDR3: CASSPRPENEQFF. CDR3 DNA: TGTGCCAGCAGCCCCCGTCCCGAAAATGAGCAGTTCTTC. V and J are TRBV9 and TRBJ2-1; no reliable D call. The germline gives CDR1 SGDLS, CDR2 YYNGEE. This CDR3 region has 13 residues. V was cut by 4 bases and J by 7 bases, with 12 bases left in between.

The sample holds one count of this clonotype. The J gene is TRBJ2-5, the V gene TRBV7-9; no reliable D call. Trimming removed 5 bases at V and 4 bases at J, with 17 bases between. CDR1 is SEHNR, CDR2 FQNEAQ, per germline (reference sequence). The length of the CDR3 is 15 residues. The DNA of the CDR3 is TGTGCCAGCAGCCTAGATGTAACGATCAGAGAGACCCAGTACTTC. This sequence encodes CASSLDVTIRETQYF.

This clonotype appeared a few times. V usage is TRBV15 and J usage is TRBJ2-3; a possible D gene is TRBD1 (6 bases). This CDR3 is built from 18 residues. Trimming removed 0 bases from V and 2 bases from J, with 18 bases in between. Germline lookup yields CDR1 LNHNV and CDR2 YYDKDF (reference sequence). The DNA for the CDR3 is TGTGCCACCAGCAGAGATCGTCTGCAGGGGCTAGTCACAGATACGCAGTATTTT. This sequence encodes CATSRDRLQGLVTDTQYF.

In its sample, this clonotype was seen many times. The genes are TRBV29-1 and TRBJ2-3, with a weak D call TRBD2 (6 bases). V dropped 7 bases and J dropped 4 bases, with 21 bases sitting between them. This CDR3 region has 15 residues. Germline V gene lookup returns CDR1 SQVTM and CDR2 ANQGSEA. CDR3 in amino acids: CSALLLAGGPDTQYF. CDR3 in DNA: TGCAGCGCCCTCCTACTAGCCGGAGGCCCAGATACGCAGTATTTT.

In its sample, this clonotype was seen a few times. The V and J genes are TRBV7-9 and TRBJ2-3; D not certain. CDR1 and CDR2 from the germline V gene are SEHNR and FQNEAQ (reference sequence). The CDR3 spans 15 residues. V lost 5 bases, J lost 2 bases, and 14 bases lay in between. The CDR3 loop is CASSREQALTDTQYF. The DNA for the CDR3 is TGTGCCAGCAGCCGTGAGCAGGCCCTCACAGATACGCAGTATTTT. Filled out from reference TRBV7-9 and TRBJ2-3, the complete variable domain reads DTGVSQNPRHKITKRGQNVTFRCDPISEHNRLYWYRQTLGQGPEFLTYFQNEAQLEKSRLLSDRFSAERPKGSFSTLEIQRTEQGDSAMYLCASSREQALTDTQYFGPGTRLTVL.

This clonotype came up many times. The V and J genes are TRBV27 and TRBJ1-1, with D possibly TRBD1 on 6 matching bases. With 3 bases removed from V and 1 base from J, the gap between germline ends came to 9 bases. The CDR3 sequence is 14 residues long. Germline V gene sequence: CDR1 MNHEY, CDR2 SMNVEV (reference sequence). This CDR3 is CASSFGTKNTEAFF. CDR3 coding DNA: TGTGCCAGCAGTTTCGGGACAAAGAACACTGAAGCTTTCTTT.

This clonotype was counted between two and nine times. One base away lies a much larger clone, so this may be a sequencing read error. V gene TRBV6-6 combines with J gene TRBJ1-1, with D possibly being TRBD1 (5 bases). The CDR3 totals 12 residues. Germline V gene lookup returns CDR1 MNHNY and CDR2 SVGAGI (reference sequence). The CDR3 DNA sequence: TGTGCCAGCACCGGGGGGTACACTGAAGCTCTCTTT. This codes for CASTGGYTEALF.

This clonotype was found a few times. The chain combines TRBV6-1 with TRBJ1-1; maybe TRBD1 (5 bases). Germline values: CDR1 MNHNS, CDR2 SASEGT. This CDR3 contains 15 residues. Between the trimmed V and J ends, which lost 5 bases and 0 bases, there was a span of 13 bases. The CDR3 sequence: CASSREGRMNTEAFF. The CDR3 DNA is TGTGCCAGCAGTAGGGAGGGGCGGATGAACACTGAAGCTTTCTTT.

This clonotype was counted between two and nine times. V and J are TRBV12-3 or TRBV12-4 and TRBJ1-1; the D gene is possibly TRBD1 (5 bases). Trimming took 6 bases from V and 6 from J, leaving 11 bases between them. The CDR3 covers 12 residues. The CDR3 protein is CASSFAGPEAFF. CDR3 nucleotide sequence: TGTGCCAGCAGCTTTGCGGGACCTGAAGCTTTCTTT.

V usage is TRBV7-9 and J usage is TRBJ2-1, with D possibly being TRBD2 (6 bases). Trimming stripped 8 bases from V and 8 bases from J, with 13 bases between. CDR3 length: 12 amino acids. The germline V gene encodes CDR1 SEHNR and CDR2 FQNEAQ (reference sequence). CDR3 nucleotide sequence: TGTGCCAGCGGGGAGGACCAGGATGAGCAGTTCTTC. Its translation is CASGEDQDEQFF.

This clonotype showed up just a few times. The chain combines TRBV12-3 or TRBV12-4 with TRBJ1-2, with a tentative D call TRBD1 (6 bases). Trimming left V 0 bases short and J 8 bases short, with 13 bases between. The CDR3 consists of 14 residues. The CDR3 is CASSLATNTGGYTF. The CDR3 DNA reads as TGTGCCAGCAGTTTAGCGACTAATACAGGGGGCTACACCTTC.